This entry concerns a single T cell receptor beta chain. Seattle enrolled patients during active infection and tracked them longitudinally. The sample is drawn from a study of blood T cell repertoires in COVID-19. On the study more broadly: Donors in the United States, Italy and Spain gave samples during acute or convalescent COVID-19. Sources were T cells, B-cell-depleted T cells, or PBMCs; the material itself was cDNA or gDNA.

As originally analysed: Amplification of reference gene primers was used by the study to estimate nucleated cell counts. Generated by immunoSEQ multiplex PCR, the TCRdb table keeps only in-frame clones and is missing some. That table supplies the V and J calls and clone size; D and trimming were determined from the DNA. The sample yields approximately 260,000 clones, 90% seen once. The length of the CDR3 is 15 residues. The germline CDR1 and CDR2 sequences are SGHTA and FQGNSA. The ends were cut back, 5 bases at V and 1 base at J, with 14 bases in the middle. This TCR derives from a woman between 55 and 75 years old with COVID-19, enrolled during active disease. The V gene is TRBV7-2, the J gene TRBJ1-2, with D perhaps matching TRBD1 (6 bases). The sample was peripheral blood. The CDR3 loop reads CASSQGTTYNYGYTF. The CDR3 DNA sequence: TGTGCCAGCAGCCAAGGGACAACGTATAACTATGGCTACACCTTC.